The clone carrying this T cell receptor (beta chain) was detected only once. Germline values: CDR1 KGHSH, CDR2 LQKENI. The CDR3 totals 13 residues. V was shortened by 3 bases and J by 7 bases, with 10 bases between the two germline ends. Original processing methods: For nucleated cells, counts were estimated from reference gene primer amplification. Sequencing was performed with immunoSEQ multiplex PCR; in TCRdb, only in-frame clones are kept and a portion is missing. That table is the source of V, J and clone size, and D and trimming were worked out from the DNA. Found here are around 190,000 clones, around nine tenths of them singletons; the top ten hold 4% to 5.5%. The data originate from a study of blood T cell repertoires in COVID-19. Study as a whole: The United States, Italy and Spain provided the acute and convalescent COVID-19 samples. The analysed material was cDNA or gDNA that came from T cells, B-cell-depleted T cells, or PBMCs.

The TCR comes from a human donor in a cohort sampled during active COVID-19. Input material: peripheral blood. The V gene is TRBV18, the J gene TRBJ2-1; D is undetermined. DNA for the CDR3: TGTGCCAGCTCACCCGATTCTAGTAATGAGCAGTTCTTC. It encodes CASSPDSSNEQFF.